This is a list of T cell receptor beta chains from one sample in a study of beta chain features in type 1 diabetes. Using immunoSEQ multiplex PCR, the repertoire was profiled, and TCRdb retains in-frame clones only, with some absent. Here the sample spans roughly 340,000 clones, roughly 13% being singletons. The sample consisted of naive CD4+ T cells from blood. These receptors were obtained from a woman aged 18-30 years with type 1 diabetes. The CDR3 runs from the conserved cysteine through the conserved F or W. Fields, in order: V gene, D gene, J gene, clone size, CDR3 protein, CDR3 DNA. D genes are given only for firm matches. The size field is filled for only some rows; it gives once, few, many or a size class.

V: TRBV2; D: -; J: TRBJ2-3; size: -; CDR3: CASSGVAQQLDTQYF; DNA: TGTGCCAGCAGTGGGGTAGCTCAACAACTAGATACGCAGTATTTT
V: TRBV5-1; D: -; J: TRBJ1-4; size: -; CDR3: CASTSFGGEDEKLFF; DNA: TGCGCCAGCACGAGTTTCGGGGGGGAAGATGAAAAACTGTTTTTT
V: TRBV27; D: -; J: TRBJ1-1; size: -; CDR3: CASSLKPGGTEAFF; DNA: TGTGCCAGCAGTTTAAAGCCGGGGGGCACTGAAGCTTTCTTT
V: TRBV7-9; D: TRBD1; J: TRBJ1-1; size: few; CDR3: CASSLGSGQGATEAFF; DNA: TGTGCCAGCAGCTTAGGCTCGGGACAGGGGGCGACTGAAGCTTTCTTT
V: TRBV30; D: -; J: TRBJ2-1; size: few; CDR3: CAWSLVSGSYNEQFF; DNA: TGTGCCTGGTCCCTCGTCAGCGGATCCTACAATGAGCAGTTCTTC
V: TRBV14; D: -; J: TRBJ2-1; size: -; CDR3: CASSAGLLDNEQFF; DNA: TGTGCCAGCAGCGCAGGACTACTAGACAATGAGCAGTTCTTC
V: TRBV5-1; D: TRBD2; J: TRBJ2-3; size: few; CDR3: CASSFGGRVTDTQYF; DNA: TGCGCCAGCAGCTTTGGCGGGAGGGTCACAGATACGCAGTATTTT
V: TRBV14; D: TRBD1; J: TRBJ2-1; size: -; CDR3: CASSRTGRDYNEQFF; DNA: TGTGCCAGCAGCAGGACAGGGCGAGATTACAATGAGCAGTTCTTC
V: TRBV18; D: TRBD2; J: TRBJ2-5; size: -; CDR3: CASSPAGVGETQYF; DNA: TGTGCCAGCTCACCCGCGGGAGTAGGGGAGACCCAGTACTTC
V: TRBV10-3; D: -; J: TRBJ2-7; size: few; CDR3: CAIRTWDFHEQYF; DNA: TGTGCCATCAGAACTTGGGACTTCCACGAGCAGTACTTC
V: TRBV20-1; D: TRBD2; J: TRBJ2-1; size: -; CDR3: CSAGGRGEQFF; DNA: TGCAGTGCTGGGGGGAGGGGAGAGCAGTTCTTC
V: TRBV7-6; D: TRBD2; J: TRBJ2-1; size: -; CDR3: CASSLVAGGGNEQFF; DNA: TGTGCCAGCAGCTTAGTGGCGGGAGGGGGCAATGAGCAGTTCTTC
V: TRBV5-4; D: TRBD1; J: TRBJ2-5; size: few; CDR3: CASSADRGQETQYF; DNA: TGTGCCAGCAGCGCGGACAGGGGGCAAGAGACCCAGTACTTC
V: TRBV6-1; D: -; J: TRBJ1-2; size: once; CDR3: CASSDARVTSYTF; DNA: TGTGCCAGCAGTGATGCCAGGGTGACGAGCTACACCTTC
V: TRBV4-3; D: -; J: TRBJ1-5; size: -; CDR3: CASSQEIGGGVVNQPQHF; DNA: TGCGCCAGCAGCCAAGAGATCGGGGGAGGGGTGGTCAATCAGCCCCAGCATTTT
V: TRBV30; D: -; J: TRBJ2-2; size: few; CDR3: CAWRQGNTGELFF; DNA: TGTGCCTGGAGGCAGGGCAACACCGGGGAGCTGTTTTTT
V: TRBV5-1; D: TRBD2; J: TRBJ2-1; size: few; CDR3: CASSLLLAGEYEQFF; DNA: TGCGCCAGCAGCTTGTTACTAGCGGGAGAGTATGAGCAGTTCTTC
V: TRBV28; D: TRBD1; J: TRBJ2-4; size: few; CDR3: CASSFPGQKNIQYF; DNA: TGTGCCAGCAGTTTCCCGGGACAGAAAAACATTCAGTACTTC
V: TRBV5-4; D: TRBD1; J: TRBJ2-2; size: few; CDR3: CASSPGQTNTGELFF; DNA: TGTGCCAGCAGCCCGGGACAGACGAACACCGGGGAGCTGTTTTTT
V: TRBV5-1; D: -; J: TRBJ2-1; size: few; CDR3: CASSFGRSSYNEQFF; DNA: TGCGCCAGCAGCTTTGGCAGAAGCTCCTACAATGAGCAGTTCTTC
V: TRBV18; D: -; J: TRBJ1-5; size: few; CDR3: CASSPQQDNQPQHF; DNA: TGTGCCAGCTCACCACAACAGGACAATCAGCCCCAGCATTTT
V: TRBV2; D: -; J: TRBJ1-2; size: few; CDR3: CASRMEGGDNYGYTF; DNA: TGTGCCAGCAGAATGGAGGGGGGGGATAACTATGGCTACACCTTC
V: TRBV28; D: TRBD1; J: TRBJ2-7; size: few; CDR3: CASSTGAYEQYF; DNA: TGTGCCAGCAGTACAGGGGCCTACGAGCAGTACTTC
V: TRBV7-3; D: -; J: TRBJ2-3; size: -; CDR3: CASSPAGDTQYF; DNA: TGTGCCAGCAGCCCCGCGGGAGATACGCAGTATTTT
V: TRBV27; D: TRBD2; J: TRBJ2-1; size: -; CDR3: CASSRTSGRFNEQFF; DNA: TGTGCCAGCAGCCGGACTAGCGGGAGGTTCAATGAGCAGTTCTTC
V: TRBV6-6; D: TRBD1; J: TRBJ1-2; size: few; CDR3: CASSPTRGQANYGYTF; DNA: TGTGCCAGCAGCCCCACCCGAGGACAGGCGAACTATGGCTACACCTTC
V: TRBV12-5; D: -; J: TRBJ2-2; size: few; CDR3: CASGPFQGGELFF; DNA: TGTGCTAGTGGCCCCTTTCAGGGCGGGGAGCTGTTTTTT
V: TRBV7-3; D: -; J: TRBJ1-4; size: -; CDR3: CASSLRGATNEKLFF; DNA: TGTGCCAGCAGCTTACGGGGGGCAACTAATGAAAAACTGTTTTTT
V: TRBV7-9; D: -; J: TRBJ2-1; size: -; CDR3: CASSLVQGTVTYNEQFF; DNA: TGTGCCAGCAGCTTAGTTCAGGGTACCGTTACCTACAATGAGCAGTTCTTC
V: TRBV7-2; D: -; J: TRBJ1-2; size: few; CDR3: CASSLGGYGYTF; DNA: TGTGCCAGCAGCTTAGGAGGCTATGGCTACACCTTC
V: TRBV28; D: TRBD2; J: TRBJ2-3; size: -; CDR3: CASSRGLAGGPSDTQYF; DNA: TGTGCCAGCAGTCGAGGACTAGCGGGAGGGCCCTCAGATACGCAGTATTTT
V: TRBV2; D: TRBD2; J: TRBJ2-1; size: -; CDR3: CATSSGSRYNEQFF; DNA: TGTGCCACATCAAGCGGGAGTAGGTACAATGAGCAGTTCTTC
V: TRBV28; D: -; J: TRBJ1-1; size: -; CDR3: CASSFPGSTEAFF; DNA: TGTGCCAGCAGTTTCCCCGGGAGCACTGAAGCTTTCTTT
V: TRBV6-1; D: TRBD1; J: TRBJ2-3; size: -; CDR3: CASSERDSPDTQYF; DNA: TGTGCCAGCAGTGAAAGGGACAGCCCAGATACGCAGTATTTT
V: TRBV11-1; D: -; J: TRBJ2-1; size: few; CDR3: CASSTLAIRDEQFF; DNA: TGTGCCAGCAGCACGCTAGCGATCCGAGATGAGCAGTTCTTC
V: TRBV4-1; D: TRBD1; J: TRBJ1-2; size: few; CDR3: CASSQDRGRNGYTF; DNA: TGCGCCAGCAGCCAAGACAGGGGGCGAAATGGCTACACCTTC